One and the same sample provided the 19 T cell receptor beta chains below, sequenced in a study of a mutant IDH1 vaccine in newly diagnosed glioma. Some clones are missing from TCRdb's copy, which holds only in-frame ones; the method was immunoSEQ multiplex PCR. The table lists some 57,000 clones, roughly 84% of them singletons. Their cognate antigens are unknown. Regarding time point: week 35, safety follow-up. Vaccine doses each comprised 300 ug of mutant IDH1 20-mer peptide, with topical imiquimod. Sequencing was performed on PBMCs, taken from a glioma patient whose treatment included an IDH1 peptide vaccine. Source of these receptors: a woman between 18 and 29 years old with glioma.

DNA for the CDR3: TGTGCCAGCAGCTTGGGGACGTCCGAAGCTTTCTTT. It encodes CASSLGTSEAFF. This chain joins TRBV7-2 and TRBJ1-1, with D perhaps TRBD1 (5 bases). Germline V CDR1 and CDR2: SGHTA, FQGNSA. This CDR3 comprises 12 residues. Trimming removed 3 bases at V and 8 bases at J, with 10 bases between.

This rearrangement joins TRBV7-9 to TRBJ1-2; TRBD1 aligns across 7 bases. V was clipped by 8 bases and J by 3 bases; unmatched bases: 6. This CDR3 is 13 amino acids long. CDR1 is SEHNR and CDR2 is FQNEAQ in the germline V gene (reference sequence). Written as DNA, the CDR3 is TGTGCCAGCCCAAGCACAGGGGACTATGGCTACACCTTC. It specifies CASPSTGDYGYTF.

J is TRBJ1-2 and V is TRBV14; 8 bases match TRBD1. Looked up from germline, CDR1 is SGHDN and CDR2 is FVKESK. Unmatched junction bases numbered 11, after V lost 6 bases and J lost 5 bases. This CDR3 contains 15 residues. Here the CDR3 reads CASSHGQGAGYGYTF. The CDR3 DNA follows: TGTGCCAGCAGTCACGGGCAGGGGGCAGGATATGGCTACACCTTC.

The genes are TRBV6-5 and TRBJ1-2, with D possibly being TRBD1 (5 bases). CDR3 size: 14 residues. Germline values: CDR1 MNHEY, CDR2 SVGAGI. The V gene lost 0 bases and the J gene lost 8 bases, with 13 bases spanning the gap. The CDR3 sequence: CASSYSSGGSGYTF. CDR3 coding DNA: TGTGCCAGCAGTTACTCCTCGGGGGGTTCCGGCTACACCTTC.

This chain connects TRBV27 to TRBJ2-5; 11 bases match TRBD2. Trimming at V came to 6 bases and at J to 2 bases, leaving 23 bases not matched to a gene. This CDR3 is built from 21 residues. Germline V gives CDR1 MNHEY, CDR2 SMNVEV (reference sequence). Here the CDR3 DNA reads TGTGCCAGCAGCCCGAAACCGGGACTAGCGGTTCTAATGGCAGGTCAAGAGACCCAGTACTTC. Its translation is CASSPKPGLAVLMAGQETQYF.

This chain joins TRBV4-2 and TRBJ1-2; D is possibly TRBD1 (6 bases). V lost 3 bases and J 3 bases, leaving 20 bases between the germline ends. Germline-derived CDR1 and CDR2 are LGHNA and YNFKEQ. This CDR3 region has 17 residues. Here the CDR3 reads CASSQVLRGWVDYGYTF. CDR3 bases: TGTGCCAGCAGCCAGGTGCTCAGGGGTTGGGTCGACTATGGCTACACCTTC.

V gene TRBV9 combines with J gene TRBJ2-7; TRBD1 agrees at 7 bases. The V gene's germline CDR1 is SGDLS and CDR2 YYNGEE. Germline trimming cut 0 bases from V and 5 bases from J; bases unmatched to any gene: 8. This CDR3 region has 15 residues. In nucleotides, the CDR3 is TGTGCCAGCAGCGTAGGAACAGGGGCGATGAACGAGCAGTACTTC. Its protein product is CASSVGTGAMNEQYF.

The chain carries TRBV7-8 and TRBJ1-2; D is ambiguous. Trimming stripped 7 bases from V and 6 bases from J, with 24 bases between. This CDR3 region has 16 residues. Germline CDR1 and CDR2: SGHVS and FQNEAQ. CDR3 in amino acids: CASTTRAQLPYNGYTF. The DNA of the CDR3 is TGTGCCAGCACCACTAGGGCTCAGCTACCTTATAATGGCTACACCTTC.

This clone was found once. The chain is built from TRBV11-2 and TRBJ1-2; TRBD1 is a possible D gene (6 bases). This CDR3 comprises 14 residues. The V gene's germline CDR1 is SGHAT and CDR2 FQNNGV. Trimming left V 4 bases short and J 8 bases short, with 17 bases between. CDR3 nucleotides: TGTGCCAGCAGCTCCCGGGACAAAACTCGCGGCTACACCTTC. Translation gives CASSSRDKTRGYTF.

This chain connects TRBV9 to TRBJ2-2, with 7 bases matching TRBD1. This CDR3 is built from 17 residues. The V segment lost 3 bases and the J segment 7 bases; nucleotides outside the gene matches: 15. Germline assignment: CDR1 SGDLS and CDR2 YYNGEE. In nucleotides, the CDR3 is TGTGCCAGCAGCGCCTCGACAGGGTTTAAAGGGAACGGGGAGCTGTTTTTT. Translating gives CASSASTGFKGNGELFF.

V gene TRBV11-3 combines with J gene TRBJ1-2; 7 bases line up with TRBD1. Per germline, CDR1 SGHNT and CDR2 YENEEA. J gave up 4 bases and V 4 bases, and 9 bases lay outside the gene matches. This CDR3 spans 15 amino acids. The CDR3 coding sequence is TGTGCCAGCAGCTCAACAGGGGTTTGGGGCTATGGCTACACCTTC. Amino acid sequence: CASSSTGVWGYGYTF. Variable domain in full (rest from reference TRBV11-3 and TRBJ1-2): EAGVVQSPRYKIIEKKQPVAFWCNPISGHNTLYWYLQNLGQGPELLIRYENEEAVDDSQLPKDRFSAERLKGVDSTLKIQPAELGDSAVYLCASSSTGVWGYGYTFGSGTRLTVV.

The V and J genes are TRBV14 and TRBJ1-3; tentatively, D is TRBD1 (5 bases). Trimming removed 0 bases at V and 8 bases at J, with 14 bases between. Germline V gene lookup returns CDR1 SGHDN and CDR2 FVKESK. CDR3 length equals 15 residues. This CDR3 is CASSQDQGPPDTIYF. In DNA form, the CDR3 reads TGTGCCAGCAGCCAAGACCAGGGCCCCCCGGACACCATATATTTT.

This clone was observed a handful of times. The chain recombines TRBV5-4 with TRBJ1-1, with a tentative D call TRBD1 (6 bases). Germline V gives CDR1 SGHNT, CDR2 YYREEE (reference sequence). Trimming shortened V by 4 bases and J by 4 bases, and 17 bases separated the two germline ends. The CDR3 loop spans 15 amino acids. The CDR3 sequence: CASSPRGLTITEAFF. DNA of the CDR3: TGTGCCAGCAGCCCCCGGGGGCTAACGATCACTGAAGCTTTCTTT.

DNA of the CDR3: TGCGCCAGCAGCCCTACGGGGGGTGAGCAGTTCTTC. It encodes CASSPTGGEQFF. The V call is TRBV4-1, the J call TRBJ2-1; TRBD2 matches at 7 bases. V lost 4 bases to trimming and J lost 9 bases; unmatched junction nucleotides: 3. Germline V lookup: CDR1 MGHRA, CDR2 YSYEKL. The CDR3 spans 12 residues.

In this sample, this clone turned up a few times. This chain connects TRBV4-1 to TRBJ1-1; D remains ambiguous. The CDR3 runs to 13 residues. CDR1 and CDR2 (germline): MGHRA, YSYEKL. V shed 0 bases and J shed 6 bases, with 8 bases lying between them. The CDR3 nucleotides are TGCGCCAGCAGCCAAGATCTCGTCCCTGAAGCTTTCTTT. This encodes CASSQDLVPEAFF.

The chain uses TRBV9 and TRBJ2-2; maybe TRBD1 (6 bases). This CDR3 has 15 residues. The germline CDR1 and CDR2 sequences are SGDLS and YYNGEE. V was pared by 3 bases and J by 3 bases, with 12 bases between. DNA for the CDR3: TGTGCCAGCAGCGGCCGGGACACACACACCGGGGAGCTGTTTTTT. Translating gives CASSGRDTHTGELFF.

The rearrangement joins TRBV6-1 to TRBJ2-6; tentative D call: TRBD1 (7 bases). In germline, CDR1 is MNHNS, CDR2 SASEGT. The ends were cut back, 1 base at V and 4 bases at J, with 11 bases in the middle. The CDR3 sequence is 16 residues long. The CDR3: CASSEGRGPGANVLTF. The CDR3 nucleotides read TGTGCCAGCAGTGAAGGGAGGGGGCCAGGGGCCAACGTCCTGACTTTC.

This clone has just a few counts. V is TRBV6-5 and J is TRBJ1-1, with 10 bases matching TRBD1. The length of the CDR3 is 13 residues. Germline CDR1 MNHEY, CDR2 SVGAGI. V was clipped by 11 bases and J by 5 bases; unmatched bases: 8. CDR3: CAVRGTGVTEAFF. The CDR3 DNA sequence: TGTGCCGTACGAGGGACAGGGGTAACTGAAGCTTTCTTT.

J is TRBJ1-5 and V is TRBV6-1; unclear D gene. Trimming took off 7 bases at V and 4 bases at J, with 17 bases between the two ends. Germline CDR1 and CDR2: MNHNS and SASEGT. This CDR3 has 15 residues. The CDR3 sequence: CASTQPGLYNQPQHF. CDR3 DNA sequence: TGTGCCAGCACCCAGCCAGGACTCTATAATCAGCCCCAGCATTTT.